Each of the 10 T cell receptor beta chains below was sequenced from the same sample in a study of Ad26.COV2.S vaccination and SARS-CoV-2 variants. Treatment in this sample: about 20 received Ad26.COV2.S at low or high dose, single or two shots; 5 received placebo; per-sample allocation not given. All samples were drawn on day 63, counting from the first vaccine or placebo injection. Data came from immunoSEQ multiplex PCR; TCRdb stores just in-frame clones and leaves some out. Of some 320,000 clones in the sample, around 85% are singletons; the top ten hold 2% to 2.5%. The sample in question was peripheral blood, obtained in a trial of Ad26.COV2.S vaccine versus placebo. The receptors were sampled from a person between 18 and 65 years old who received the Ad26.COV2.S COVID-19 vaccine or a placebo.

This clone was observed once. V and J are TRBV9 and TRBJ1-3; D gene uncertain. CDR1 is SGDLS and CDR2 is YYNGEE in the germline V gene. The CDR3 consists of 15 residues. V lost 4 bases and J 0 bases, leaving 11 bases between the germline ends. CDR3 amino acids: CASSLGRYSGNTIYF. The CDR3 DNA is TGTGCCAGCAGCCTCGGACGGTACTCTGGAAACACCATATATTTT.

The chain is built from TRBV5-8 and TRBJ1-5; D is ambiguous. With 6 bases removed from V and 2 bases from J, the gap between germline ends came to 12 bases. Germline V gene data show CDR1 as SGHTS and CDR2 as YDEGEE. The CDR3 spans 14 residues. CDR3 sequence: CASIFRPGNQPQHF. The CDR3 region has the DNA TGTGCCAGCATCTTCCGACCGGGCAATCAGCCCCAGCATTTT. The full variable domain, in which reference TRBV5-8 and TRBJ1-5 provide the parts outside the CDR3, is EAGVTQSPTHLIKTRGQQATLRCSPISGHTSVYWYQQALGLGLQFLLWYDEGEERNRGNFPPRFSGRQFPNYSSELNVNALELEDSALYLCASIFRPGNQPQHFGDGTRLSIL.

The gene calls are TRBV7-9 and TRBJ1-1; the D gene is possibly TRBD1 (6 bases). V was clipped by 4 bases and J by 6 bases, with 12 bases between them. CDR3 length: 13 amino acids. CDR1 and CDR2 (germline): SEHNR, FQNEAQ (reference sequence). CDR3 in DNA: TGTGCCAGCAGCTCCTTCGGACAGTCTGAAGCTTTCTTT. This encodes CASSSFGQSEAFF.

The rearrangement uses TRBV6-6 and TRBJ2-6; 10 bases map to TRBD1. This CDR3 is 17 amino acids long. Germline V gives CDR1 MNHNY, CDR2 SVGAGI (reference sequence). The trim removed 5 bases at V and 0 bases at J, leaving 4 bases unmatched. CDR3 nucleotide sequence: TGTGCCAGCAGTCCGGGGACAGGGGTCTCTGGGGCCAACGTCCTGACTTTC. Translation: CASSPGTGVSGANVLTF.

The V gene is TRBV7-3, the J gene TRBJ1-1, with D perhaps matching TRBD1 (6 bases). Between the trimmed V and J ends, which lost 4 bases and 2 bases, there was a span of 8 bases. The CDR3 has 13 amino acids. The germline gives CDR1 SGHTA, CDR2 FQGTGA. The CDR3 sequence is CASSWTVNTEAFF. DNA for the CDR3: TGTGCCAGCAGCTGGACAGTTAACACTGAAGCTTTCTTT.

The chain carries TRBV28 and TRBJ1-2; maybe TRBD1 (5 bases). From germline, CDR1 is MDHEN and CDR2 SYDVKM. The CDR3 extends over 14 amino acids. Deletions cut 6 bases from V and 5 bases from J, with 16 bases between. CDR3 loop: CASSPPRVGYGYTF. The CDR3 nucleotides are TGTGCCAGCAGCCCTCCCAGGGTTGGTTATGGCTACACCTTC.

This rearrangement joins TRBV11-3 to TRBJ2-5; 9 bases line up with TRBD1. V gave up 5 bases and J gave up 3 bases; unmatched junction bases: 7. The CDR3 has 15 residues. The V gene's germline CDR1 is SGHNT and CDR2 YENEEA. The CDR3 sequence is CASSPRDRVEETQYF. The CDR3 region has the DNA TGTGCCAGCAGCCCCCGGGACAGGGTGGAAGAGACCCAGTACTTC.

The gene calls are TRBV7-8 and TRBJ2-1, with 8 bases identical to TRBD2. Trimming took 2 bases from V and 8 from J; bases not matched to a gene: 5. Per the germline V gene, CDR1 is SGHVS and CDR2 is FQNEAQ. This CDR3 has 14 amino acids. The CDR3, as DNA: TGTGCCAGCAGCTTATCGGGGGGGTTTCATGAGCAGTTCTTC. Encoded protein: CASSLSGGFHEQFF.

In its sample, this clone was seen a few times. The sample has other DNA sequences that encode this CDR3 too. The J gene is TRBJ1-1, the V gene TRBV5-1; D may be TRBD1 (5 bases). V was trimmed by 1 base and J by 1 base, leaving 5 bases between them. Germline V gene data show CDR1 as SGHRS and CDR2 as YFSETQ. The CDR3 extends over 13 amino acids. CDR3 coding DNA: TGCGCCAGCAGCTTGCAGGGGAACACTGAAGCTTTCTTT. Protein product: CASSLQGNTEAFF. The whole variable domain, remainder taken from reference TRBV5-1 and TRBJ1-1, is KAGVTQTPRYLIKTRGQQVTLSCSPISGHRSVSWYQQTPGQGLQFLFEYFSETQRNKGNFPGRFSGRQFSNSRSEMNVSTLELGDSALYLCASSLQGNTEAFFGQGTRLTVV.

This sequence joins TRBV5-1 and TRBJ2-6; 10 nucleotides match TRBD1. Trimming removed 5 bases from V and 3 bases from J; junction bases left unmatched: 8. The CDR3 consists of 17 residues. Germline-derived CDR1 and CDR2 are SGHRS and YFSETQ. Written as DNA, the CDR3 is TGCGCCAGCAGTCCGACAGGGGGCGCAGGTGGGGCCAACGTCCTGACTTTC. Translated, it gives CASSPTGGAGGANVLTF.